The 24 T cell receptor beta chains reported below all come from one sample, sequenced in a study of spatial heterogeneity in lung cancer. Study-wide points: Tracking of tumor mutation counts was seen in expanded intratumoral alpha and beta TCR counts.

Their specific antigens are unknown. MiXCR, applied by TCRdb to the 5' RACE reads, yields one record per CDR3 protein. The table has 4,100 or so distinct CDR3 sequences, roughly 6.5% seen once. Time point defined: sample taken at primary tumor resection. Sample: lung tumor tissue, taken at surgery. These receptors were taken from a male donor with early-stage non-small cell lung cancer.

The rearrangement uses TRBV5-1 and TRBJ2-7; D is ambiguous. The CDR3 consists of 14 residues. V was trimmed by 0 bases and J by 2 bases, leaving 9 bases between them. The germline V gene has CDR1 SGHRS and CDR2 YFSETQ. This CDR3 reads CASSLEVQPYEQYF. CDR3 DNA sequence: TGCGCCAGCAGCTTGGAGGTACAGCCCTACGAGCAGTACTTC.

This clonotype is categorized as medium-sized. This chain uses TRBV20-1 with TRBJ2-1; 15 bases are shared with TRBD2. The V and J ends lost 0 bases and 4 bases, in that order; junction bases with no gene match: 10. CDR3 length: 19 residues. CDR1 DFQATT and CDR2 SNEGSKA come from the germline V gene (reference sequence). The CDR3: CSARDFGLAGGREYNEQFF. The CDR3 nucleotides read TGCAGTGCTAGAGATTTCGGACTAGCGGGAGGGCGGGAGTACAATGAGCAGTTCTTC.

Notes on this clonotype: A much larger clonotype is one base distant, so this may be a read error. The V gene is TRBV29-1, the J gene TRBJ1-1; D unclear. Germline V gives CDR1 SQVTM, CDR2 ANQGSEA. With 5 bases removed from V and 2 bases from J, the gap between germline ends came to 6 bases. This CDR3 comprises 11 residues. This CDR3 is CSVNRNTEAFF. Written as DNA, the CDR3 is TGCAGCGTTAACAGAAACACTGAAGCTTTCTTT. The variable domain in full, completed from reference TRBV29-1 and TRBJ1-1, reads SAVISQKPSRDICQRGTSLTIQCQVDSQVTMMFWYRQQPGQSLTLIATANQGSEATYESGFVIDKFPISRPNLTFSTLTVSNMSPEDSSIYLCSVNRNTEAFFGQGTRLTVV.

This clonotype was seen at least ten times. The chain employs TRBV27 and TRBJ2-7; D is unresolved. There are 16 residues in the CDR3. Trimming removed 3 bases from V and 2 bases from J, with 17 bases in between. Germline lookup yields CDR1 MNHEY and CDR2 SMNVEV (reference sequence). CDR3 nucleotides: TGTGCCAGCAGTTTTCTGGTTAGCAACCCGACCTACGAGCAGTACTTC. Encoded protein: CASSFLVSNPTYEQYF.

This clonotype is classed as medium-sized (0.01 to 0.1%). The CDR3 DNA follows: TGTGCCAGCAGTGAAAGCGCAGGGATGGGCACTGAAGCTTTCTTT. It translates to CASSESAGMGTEAFF. V is TRBV6-1 and J is TRBJ1-1, with a weak D call TRBD1 (5 bases). Trimming pared 2 bases from V and 4 bases from J, leaving 14 bases between. Germline V gives CDR1 MNHNS, CDR2 SASEGT. The CDR3 is made up of 15 amino acids.

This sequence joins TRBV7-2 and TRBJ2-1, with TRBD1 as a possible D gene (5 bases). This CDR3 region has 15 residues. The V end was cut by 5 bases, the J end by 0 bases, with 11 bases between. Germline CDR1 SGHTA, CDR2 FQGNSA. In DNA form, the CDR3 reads TGTGCCAGCAGCCGCACAGGTAGCTCCTACAATGAGCAGTTCTTC. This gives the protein CASSRTGSSYNEQFF.

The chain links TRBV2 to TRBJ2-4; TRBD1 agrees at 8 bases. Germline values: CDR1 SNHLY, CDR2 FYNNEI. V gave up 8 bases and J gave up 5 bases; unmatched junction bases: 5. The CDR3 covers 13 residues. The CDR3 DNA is TGTGCCAGCTCGACAGGGGAAGAAAACATTCAGTACTTC. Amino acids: CASSTGEENIQYF.

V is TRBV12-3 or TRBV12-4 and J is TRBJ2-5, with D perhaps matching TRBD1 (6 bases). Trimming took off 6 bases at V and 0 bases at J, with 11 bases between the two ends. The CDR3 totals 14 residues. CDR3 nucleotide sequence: TGTGCCAGCAGCGATAGGACAGACCAAGAGACCCAGTACTTC. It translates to CASSDRTDQETQYF.

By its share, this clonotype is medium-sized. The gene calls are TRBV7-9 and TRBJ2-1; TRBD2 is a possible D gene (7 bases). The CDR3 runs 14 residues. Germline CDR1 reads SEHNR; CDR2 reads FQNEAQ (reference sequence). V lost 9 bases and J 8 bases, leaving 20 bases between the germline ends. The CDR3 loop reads CARSQGGADHEQFF. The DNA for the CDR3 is TGTGCCAGGTCTCAAGGGGGGGCCGACCATGAGCAGTTCTTC.

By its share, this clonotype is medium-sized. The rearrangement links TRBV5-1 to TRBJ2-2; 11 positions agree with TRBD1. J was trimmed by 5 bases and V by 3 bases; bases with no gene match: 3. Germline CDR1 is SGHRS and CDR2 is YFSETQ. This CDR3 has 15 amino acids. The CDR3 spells CASSSGTGGTGELFF. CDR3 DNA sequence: TGCGCCAGCAGCTCCGGGACAGGGGGTACCGGGGAGCTGTTTTTT.

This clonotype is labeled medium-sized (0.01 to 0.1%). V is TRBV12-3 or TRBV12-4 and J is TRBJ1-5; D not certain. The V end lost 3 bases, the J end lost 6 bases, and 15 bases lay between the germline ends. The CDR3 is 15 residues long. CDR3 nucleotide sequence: TGTGCCAGCAGTTTTAGCTGGCAGGCGAGTCAGCCCCAGCATTTT. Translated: CASSFSWQASQPQHF.

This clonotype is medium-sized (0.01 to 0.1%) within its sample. This chain's CDR3 is CASSQGLSYEQYF. In nucleotides, the CDR3 is TGCGCCAGCAGCCAGGGACTGTCCTACGAGCAGTACTTC. The chain has TRBV5-1 and TRBJ2-7; D is possibly TRBD2 (6 bases). V lost 4 bases and J 1 base, leaving 9 bases between the germline ends. CDR3 length: 13 amino acids. The germline gives CDR1 SGHRS, CDR2 YFSETQ.

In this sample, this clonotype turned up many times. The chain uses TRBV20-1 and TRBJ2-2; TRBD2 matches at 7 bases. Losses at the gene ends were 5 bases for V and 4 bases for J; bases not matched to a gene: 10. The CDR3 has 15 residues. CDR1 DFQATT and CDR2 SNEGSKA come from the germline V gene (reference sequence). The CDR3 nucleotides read TGCAGTGCTCCTGCGGGAGAGTGGGGCACCGGGGAGCTGTTTTTT. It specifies CSAPAGEWGTGELFF.

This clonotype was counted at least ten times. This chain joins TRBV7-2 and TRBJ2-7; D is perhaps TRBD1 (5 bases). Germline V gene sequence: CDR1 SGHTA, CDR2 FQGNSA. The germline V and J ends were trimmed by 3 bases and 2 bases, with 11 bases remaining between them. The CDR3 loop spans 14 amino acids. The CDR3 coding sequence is TGTGCCAGCAGCTTCGACAGCCTGGCCTACGAGCAGTACTTC. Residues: CASSFDSLAYEQYF.

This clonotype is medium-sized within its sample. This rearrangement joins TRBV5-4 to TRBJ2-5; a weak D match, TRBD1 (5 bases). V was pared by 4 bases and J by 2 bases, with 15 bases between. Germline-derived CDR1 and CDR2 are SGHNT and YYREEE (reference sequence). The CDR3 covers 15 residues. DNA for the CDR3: TGTGCCAGCAGCCCGGACATACCAATTCAAGAGACCCAGTACTTC. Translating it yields CASSPDIPIQETQYF. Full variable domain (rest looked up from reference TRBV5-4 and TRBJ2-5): ETGVTQSPTHLIKTRGQQVTLRCSSQSGHNTVSWYQQALGQGPQFIFQYYREEENGRGNFPPRFSGLQFPNYSSELNVNALELDDSALYLCASSPDIPIQETQYFGPGTRLLVL.

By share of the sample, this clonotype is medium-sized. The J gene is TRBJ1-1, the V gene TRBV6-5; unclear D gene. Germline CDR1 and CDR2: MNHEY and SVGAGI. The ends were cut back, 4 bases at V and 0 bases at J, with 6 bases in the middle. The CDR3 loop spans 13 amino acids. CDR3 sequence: CASSLSVNTEAFF. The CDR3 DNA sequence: TGTGCCAGCAGTTTGTCCGTGAACACTGAAGCTTTCTTT.

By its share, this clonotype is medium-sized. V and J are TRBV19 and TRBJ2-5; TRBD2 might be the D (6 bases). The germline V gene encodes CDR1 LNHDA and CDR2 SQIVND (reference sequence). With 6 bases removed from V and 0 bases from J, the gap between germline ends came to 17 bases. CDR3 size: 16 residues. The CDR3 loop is CASSPIGTLYQETQYF. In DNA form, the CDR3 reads TGTGCCAGTAGCCCGATCGGGACTTTGTACCAAGAGACCCAGTACTTC.

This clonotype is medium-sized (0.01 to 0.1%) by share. As DNA, the CDR3 is TGTGCCAGCAGCTTTCCGGGACAGGGGTTTACCGGGGAGCTGTTTTTT. Its protein is CASSFPGQGFTGELFF. The rearrangement links TRBV7-6 to TRBJ2-2; 10 bases align to TRBD1. V shed 3 bases, J shed 5 bases, and the junction held 6 bases outside the gene matches. CDR3 size: 16 residues. Germline loops: CDR1 SGHVS, CDR2 FNYEAQ. The full variable domain, completed using reference TRBV7-6 and TRBJ2-2, is GAGVSQSPRYKVTKRGQDVALRCDPISGHVSLYWYRQALGQGPEFLTYFNYEAQQDKSGLPNDRFSAERPEGSISTLTIQRTEQRDSAMYRCASSFPGQGFTGELFFGEGSRLTVL.

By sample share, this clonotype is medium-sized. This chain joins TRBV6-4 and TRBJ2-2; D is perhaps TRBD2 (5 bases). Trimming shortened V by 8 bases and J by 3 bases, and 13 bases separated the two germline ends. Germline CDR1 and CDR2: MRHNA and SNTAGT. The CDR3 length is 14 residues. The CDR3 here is CASRLDSYTGELFF. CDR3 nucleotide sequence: TGTGCCAGCCGCCTGGACTCCTACACCGGGGAGCTGTTTTTT.

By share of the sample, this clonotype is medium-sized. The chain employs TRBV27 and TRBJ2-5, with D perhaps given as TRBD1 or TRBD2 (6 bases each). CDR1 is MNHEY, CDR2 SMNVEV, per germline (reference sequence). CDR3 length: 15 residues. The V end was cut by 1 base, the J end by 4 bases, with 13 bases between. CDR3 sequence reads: CASSLFGGLLETQYF. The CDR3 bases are TGTGCCAGCAGTTTATTCGGGGGCCTCCTAGAGACCCAGTACTTC.

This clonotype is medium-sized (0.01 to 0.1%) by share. Here the CDR3 reads CASSQETGLAGTDTQYF. CDR3 sequence (DNA): TGTGCCAGCAGCCAAGAGACGGGACTAGCTGGCACAGATACGCAGTATTTT. The chain uses TRBV3-1 and TRBJ2-3; 9 bases map to TRBD2. Looked up from germline, CDR1 is LGHDT and CDR2 is YNNKEL (reference sequence). This CDR3 region has 17 residues. J gave up 1 base and V 0 bases, and 5 bases lay outside the gene matches.

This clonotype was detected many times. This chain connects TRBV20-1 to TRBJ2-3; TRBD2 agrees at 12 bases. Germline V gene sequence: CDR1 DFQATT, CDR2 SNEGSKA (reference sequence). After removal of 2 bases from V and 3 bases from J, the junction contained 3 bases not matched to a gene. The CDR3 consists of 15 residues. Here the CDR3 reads CSARPLAGGTDTQYF. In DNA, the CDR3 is TGCAGTGCTAGACCCCTAGCGGGGGGGACAGATACGCAGTATTTT.

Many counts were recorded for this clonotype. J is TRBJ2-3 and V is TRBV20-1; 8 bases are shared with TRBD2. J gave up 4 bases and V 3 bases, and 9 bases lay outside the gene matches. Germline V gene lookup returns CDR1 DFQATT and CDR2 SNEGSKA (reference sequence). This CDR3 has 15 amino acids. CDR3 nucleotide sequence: TGCAGTGCTAGCGTCAGCGGGAGTGAATCAGATACGCAGTATTTT. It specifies CSASVSGSESDTQYF.

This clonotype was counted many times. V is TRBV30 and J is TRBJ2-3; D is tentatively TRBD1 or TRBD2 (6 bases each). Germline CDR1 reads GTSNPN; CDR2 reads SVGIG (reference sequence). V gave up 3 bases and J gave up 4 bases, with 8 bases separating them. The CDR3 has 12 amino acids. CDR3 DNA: TGTGCCTGGAGGGGGGGCGCAGATACGCAGTATTTT. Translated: CAWRGGADTQYF.